Here is one T cell receptor (beta chain) with its context. This sample is drawn from a study of blood T cell repertoires in COVID-19. Profiling relied on immunoSEQ multiplex PCR, and the TCRdb table lists in-frame clones only, not all of them. The sample records almost 200,000 clones, more than 70% being singletons. Germline V gene lookup returns CDR1 LGHDT and CDR2 YNNKEL (reference sequence). After removal of 0 bases from V and 7 bases from J, the junction contained 7 bases not matched to a gene. The CDR3 runs 15 residues. The receptor comes from a woman younger than 35 who had recovered from COVID-19. What was sequenced was PBMCs or T cells enriched from blood (not recorded which). The chain carries TRBV3-1 (or the pseudogene TRBV3-2) and TRBJ2-5; 8 positions match TRBD2. The DNA of the CDR3 is TGTGCCAGCAGCCAAGATCGTCCGGCGGGGGGGACCCAGTACTTC. This codes for CASSQDRPAGGTQYF.